This TCR beta chain was observed in a study of identifying expanded T cells in peripheral blood. TCRdb's table, derived via immunoSEQ multiplex PCR, lists solely in-frame clones and lacks some. This table has tens of thousands of clones, roughly four fifths appearing once. The CDR3 has 16 residues. Germline CDR1 and CDR2: SNHLY and FYNNEI. V dropped 4 bases and J dropped 3; count of bases not matched to a gene: 9. This clone is a singleton in its sample. This TCR was recovered from a person between 18 and 75 years old in good health. The sequencing sample was made of blood. The V call is TRBV2, the J call TRBJ2-5; 9 bases map to TRBD2. Here the CDR3 reads CASSVRPSGAEETQYF. The CDR3 bases are TGTGCCAGCAGTGTTCGGCCTAGCGGGGCGGAAGAGACCCAGTACTTC.